This T cell receptor (beta chain) was identified in a study of cytomegalovirus exposure and HLA in healthy donors. Findings of the study overall: With high specificity and sensitivity, the classifier reportedly diagnosed cytomegalovirus status. TCR sequences were mostly rare, though some public TCRs occurred in many donors. Within a later analysis, the majority of CMV-associated TCR beta chains appeared HLA-restricted. Immune exposure information available was restricted to CMV serostatus.

Worth noting for this clone: The antigen is not known.

It was with 60 Vbeta and 13 Jbeta primers that the PCR ran. TCRdb's table, derived via immunoSEQ multiplex PCR, lists solely in-frame clones and lacks some. The repertoire includes roughly 180,000 clones, roughly 84% of them detected once, and roughly 1.5% sits in the top ten. The CDR3 has 16 amino acids. CDR1 and CDR2 from the germline V gene are SGHVS and FNYEAQ. V lost 2 bases, J lost 4 bases, and 8 bases stayed unmatched. This sequence originates from a male donor in good health and CMV-seronegative. Sample: PBMCs. This chain connects TRBV7-6 to TRBJ2-3; the match to TRBD2 covers 8 bases. The CDR3 region is CASSLYDAGGPDTQYF. The CDR3 DNA sequence: TGTGCCAGCAGCTTATATGATGCGGGGGGCCCAGATACGCAGTATTTT. The variable domain in full, with the rest retrieved from reference TRBV7-6 and TRBJ2-3, is GAGVSQSPRYKVTKRGQDVALRCDPISGHVSLYWYRQALGQGPEFLTYFNYEAQQDKSGLPNDRFSAERPEGSISTLTIQRTEQRDSAMYRCASSLYDAGGPDTQYFGPGTRLTVL.